This record looks at one T cell receptor beta chain sequence and its context. The data belong to a study of blood T cell repertoires in COVID-19. The wider study: The United States, Italy and Spain provided the acute and convalescent COVID-19 samples. T cells, B-cell-depleted T cells, or PBMCs provided the cDNA or gDNA that served as material.

The authors' processing: How many nucleated cells were present was estimated from reference gene primer amplification. Profiled with immunoSEQ multiplex PCR; TCRdb holds only in-frame clones, not every one. That table supplies the V and J calls and clone size; D and trimming were determined from the DNA. The repertoire holds around 200,000 clones, 86% seen once, with around 20% in the top ten. The V and J ends lost 7 bases and 7 bases, in that order; junction bases with no gene match: 8. The CDR3 has 14 residues. Germline CDR1 KGHDR, CDR2 SFDVKD. Material for sequencing was peripheral blood. The sequence was collected from an older man with active or convalescent COVID-19. The chain links TRBV24-1 to TRBJ1-4; 7 bases line up with TRBD1. As DNA, the CDR3 is TGTGCCACCAGCGACAGGGTGGGTGGTGAAAAACTGTTTTTT. Its translation: CATSDRVGGEKLFF.